These 10 T cell receptor beta chains share one sample of origin, sequenced in a study of blood T cell repertoires in COVID-19. Some clones are missing from TCRdb's copy, which holds only in-frame ones; the method was immunoSEQ multiplex PCR. The sample records roughly 570,000 clones, less than 90% being singletons. Material: peripheral blood. The receptors were sampled from a woman between 45 and 65 years old with COVID-19, enrolled during active disease.

The chain combines TRBV5-4 with TRBJ2-7; the D gene is possibly TRBD1 (6 bases). The germline CDR1 and CDR2 sequences are SGHNT and YYREEE (reference sequence). V gave up 0 bases and J gave up 3 bases, with 13 bases separating them. The CDR3 sequence is 15 residues long. CDR3 DNA sequence: TGTGCCAGCAGCTTGGACGGACAGACGTTCTACGAGCAGTACTTC. Its translation: CASSLDGQTFYEQYF.

V gene TRBV29-1 combines with J gene TRBJ1-2; no firm D call. Trimming stripped 2 bases from V and 2 bases from J, with 12 bases between. This CDR3 has 14 residues. Germline CDR1 is SQVTM and CDR2 is ANQGSEA. As DNA, the CDR3 is TGCAGCGTTGAATTAGCAGTAAGGAACTATGGCTACACCTTC. Encoded protein: CSVELAVRNYGYTF.

The chain combines TRBV30 with TRBJ1-2; perhaps TRBD1 as D (6 bases). Per germline, CDR1 GTSNPN and CDR2 SVGIG (reference sequence). The CDR3 contains 13 residues. V was pared by 2 bases and J by 8 bases, with 15 bases between. The CDR3 bases are TGTGCCTGGAGTATACAGGGAGCGGGAGGCTACACCTTC. Its translation is CAWSIQGAGGYTF.

The V call is TRBV2, the J call TRBJ2-1, with TRBD1 identical over 8 bases. This CDR3 has 15 residues. Germline V gene sequence: CDR1 SNHLY, CDR2 FYNNEI. J was trimmed by 4 bases and V by 6 bases; bases with no gene match: 8. For the CDR3, the DNA is TGTGCCAGCAGCTTCGACAGGGGAAAGTACAATGAGCAGTTCTTC. Amino acid sequence: CASSFDRGKYNEQFF.

A single count supports this clone. The chain employs TRBV27 and TRBJ2-3; 9 nucleotides match TRBD1. From germline, CDR1 is MNHEY and CDR2 SMNVEV (reference sequence). V lost 6 bases, J lost 6 bases, and 10 bases stayed unmatched. The CDR3 has 15 residues. As DNA, the CDR3 is TGTGCCAGCAGCTCAAGGGACAGGGTGGGGGATACGCAGTATTTT. This translates into CASSSRDRVGDTQYF.

The V call is TRBV28, the J call TRBJ2-3, with TRBD2 as a possible D gene (6 bases). Deletions cut 3 bases from V and 10 bases from J, with 14 bases between. Per germline, CDR1 MDHEN and CDR2 SYDVKM. The CDR3 consists of 13 residues. CDR3 in DNA: TGTGCCAGCAGTTTGGTCGGGACTCCTTCGCAGTATTTT. Protein: CASSLVGTPSQYF.

V is TRBV19 and J is TRBJ2-3, with 15 bases lining up with TRBD2. Germline-derived CDR1 and CDR2 are LNHDA and SQIVND (reference sequence). This CDR3 has 19 residues. Unmatched junction bases numbered 10, after V lost 3 bases and J lost 3 bases. The DNA for the CDR3 is TGTGCCAGTAGTATGAGGACTAGCGGGGGGGCAAGGTGGACAGATACGCAGTATTTT. Amino acid sequence: CASSMRTSGGARWTDTQYF.

The genes are TRBV19 and TRBJ2-2; 13 positions agree with TRBD2. The germline V gene has CDR1 LNHDA and CDR2 SQIVND (reference sequence). V gave up 5 bases and J gave up 6 bases; unmatched junction bases: 9. This CDR3 contains 17 residues. CDR3 nucleotides: TGTGCCAGTAGTTACTTGACTAGCGGGGGGTCTGCCGGGGAGCTGTTTTTT. This gives the protein CASSYLTSGGSAGELFF.

The V and J genes are TRBV5-1 and TRBJ1-5; D is perhaps TRBD1 (6 bases). CDR3 size: 15 residues. V lost 5 bases, J lost 0 bases, and 12 bases lay in between. Germline V gives CDR1 SGHRS, CDR2 YFSETQ. CDR3 bases: TGCGCCAGCAGACCAAGGACAGATAGCAATCAGCCCCAGCATTTT. Protein product: CASRPRTDSNQPQHF.

This rearrangement joins TRBV6-5 to TRBJ1-1; TRBD1 matches 7 bases. The J segment lost 0 bases and the V segment lost 5 bases, leaving 6 bases of the junction unmatched. Germline CDR1 and CDR2: MNHEY and SVGAGI. The CDR3 runs to 15 residues. For the CDR3, the DNA is TGTGCCAGCAGTCCAGGGGGACAGTTGAACACTGAAGCTTTCTTT. Amino acid sequence: CASSPGGQLNTEAFF.